This is a list of T cell receptor beta chains from one sample in a study of cytomegalovirus exposure and HLA in healthy donors. This table comes from immunoSEQ multiplex PCR, and its TCRdb copy is limited to in-frame clones, with some not included. Among around 230,000 clones listed, around 83% were seen once. The specimen was PBMCs. Receptor source: a girl aged 2-10 years in good health and CMV-seronegative. CDR3s include the opening cysteine and the closing phenylalanine or tryptophan. D genes are given only for firm matches. Clone size, where shown, is once, few, many, or a class for clones that have expanded.

>TRBV5-1|NA|NA|TRBJ1-1
CASSLDQGKWTEAFF
TGCGCCAGCAGCTTGGATCAGGGGAAATGGACTGAAGCTTTCTTT
>TRBV5-4|NA|TRBD2|TRBJ2-7
CASSFGLAGAYEQYF
TGTGCCAGCAGCTTTGGACTAGCGGGGGCCTACGAGCAGTACTTC
>TRBV11-3|NA|NA|TRBJ2-3
CASSSGVALSTDTQYF
TGTGCCAGCAGCTCCGGGGTAGCGCTAAGCACAGATACGCAGTATTTT
>TRBV9|NA|NA|TRBJ1-2
CASRFRRGGYTF
TGTGCCAGCAGGTTCCGGCGGGGTGGCTACACCTTC
>TRBV5-1|NA|NA|TRBJ1-3
CASSLQGYSGNTIYF
TGCGCCAGCAGCCTACAGGGTTACTCTGGAAACACCATATATTTT
>TRBV12-5|NA|NA|TRBJ1-1
CASGPGLMNTEAFF
TGTGCTAGTGGTCCTGGACTGATGAACACTGAAGCTTTCTTT
>TRBV20-1|NA|TRBD1|TRBJ2-3
CSASSQGVQYF
TGCAGTGCAAGCTCACAGGGGGTCCAGTATTTT
>TRBV1|NA|NA|TRBJ2-3
CTSSHGGLPDTQYF
TGCACCAGCAGCCACGGCGGGTTACCGGATACGCAGTATTTT
>TRBV2|NA|NA|TRBJ2-7
CASSEARGEQYF
TGTGCCAGCAGTGAAGCTAGGGGCGAGCAGTACTTC
>TRBV5-1|NA|TRBD1|TRBJ2-7
CASSLARTGVGEQYF
TGCGCCAGCAGCTTGGCCCGGACAGGGGTAGGCGAGCAGTACTTC
>TRBV29-1|NA|TRBD2|TRBJ2-1
CSGTSGGEQFF
TGCAGCGGAACTAGCGGGGGGGAGCAGTTCTTC
>TRBV6-5|NA|NA|TRBJ2-5
CASSTRGGQETQYF
TGTGCCAGCAGTACACGGGGTGGCCAAGAGACCCAGTACTTC
>TRBV2|NA|TRBD2|TRBJ2-7
CASGLAYYEQYF
TGTGCCTCAGGACTAGCGTACTACGAGCAGTACTTC
>TRBV19|NA|NA|TRBJ1-1
CASSIEGVLRGNTEAFF
TGTGCCAGTAGTATAGAAGGTGTATTGAGAGGGAACACTGAAGCTTTCTTT
>TRBV5-1|NA|NA|TRBJ2-2
CASSGRLTANTGELFF
TGCGCCAGCAGCGGCAGACTTACCGCGAACACCGGGGAGCTGTTTTTT
>TRBV6-5|NA|NA|TRBJ1-6
CASSYKERSYNSPLHF
TGTGCCAGCAGTTACAAGGAAAGGAGCTATAATTCACCCCTCCACTTT
>TRBV5-6|once|TRBD1|TRBJ1-5
CASSLGQNQPQHF
TGTGCCAGCAGCCTGGGACAGAATCAGCCCCAGCATTTT
>TRBV18|once|NA|TRBJ1-1
CASSQGDTEAFF
TGTGCCAGCTCACAAGGGGACACTGAAGCTTTCTTT
>TRBV5-1|NA|NA|TRBJ2-3
CASSRWPSTDTQYF
TGCGCCAGCAGTCGTTGGCCTAGCACAGATACGCAGTATTTT
>TRBV7-6|NA|NA|TRBJ2-3
CASSLLTSTDTQYF
TGTGCCAGCAGCTTATTGACTAGCACAGATACGCAGTATTTT
>TRBV7-9|NA|TRBD2|TRBJ2-7
CASSSERGAPYEQYF
TGTGCCAGCAGCTCCGAGCGGGGGGCCCCCTACGAGCAGTACTTC
>TRBV5-1|NA|NA|TRBJ2-7
CASSCRGSYEQYF
TGCGCCAGCAGCTGTCGGGGGTCCTACGAGCAGTACTTC
>TRBV6-5|NA|TRBD1|TRBJ1-1
CASSRPGQRTFF
TGTGCCAGCAGCCGGCCGGGACAGAGGACTTTCTTT
>TRBV4-1|NA|TRBD1|TRBJ1-3
CASSHPGTAGNTIYF
TGCGCCAGCAGCCACCCCGGGACAGCTGGAAACACCATATATTTT
>TRBV5-1|NA|NA|TRBJ2-3
CASSLEGQSDTQYF
TGCGCCAGCAGCTTGGAGGGGCAGTCAGATACGCAGTATTTT
>TRBV25-1|NA|NA|TRBJ1-6
CASSGEDTSSYNSPLHF
TGTGCCAGCAGTGGAGAGGATACCAGCTCCTATAATTCACCCCTCCACTTT
>TRBV30|NA|TRBD1|TRBJ1-2
CAWEGQTLYGYTF
TGTGCCTGGGAGGGACAGACACTCTATGGCTACACCTTC
>TRBV5-1|NA|TRBD1|TRBJ1-1
CASSLGQGSPRTEAFF
TGCGCCAGCAGCCTCGGACAGGGGTCGCCTAGGACTGAAGCTTTCTTT